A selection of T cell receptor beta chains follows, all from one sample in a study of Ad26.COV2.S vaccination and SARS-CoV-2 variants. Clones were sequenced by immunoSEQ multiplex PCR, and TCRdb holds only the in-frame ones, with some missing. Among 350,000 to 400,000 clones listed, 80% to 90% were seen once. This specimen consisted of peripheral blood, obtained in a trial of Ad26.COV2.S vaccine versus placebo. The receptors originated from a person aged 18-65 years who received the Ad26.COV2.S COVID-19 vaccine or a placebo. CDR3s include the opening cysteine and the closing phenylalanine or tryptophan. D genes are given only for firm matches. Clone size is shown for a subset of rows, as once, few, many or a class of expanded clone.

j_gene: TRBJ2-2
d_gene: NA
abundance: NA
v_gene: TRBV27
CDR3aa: CASSFGVDRNTGELFF
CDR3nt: TGTGCCAGCAGTTTTGGGGTAGACCGGAACACCGGGGAGCTGTTTTTT

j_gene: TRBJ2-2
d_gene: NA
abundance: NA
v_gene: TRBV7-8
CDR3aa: CASSLVGGPNTGELFF
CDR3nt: TGTGCCAGCAGCTTAGTTGGGGGTCCCAACACCGGGGAGCTGTTTTTT

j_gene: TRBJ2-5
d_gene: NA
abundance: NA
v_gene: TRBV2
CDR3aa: CASSVSDRGETQYF
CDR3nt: TGTGCCAGCAGTGTCTCGGACAGAGGCGAGACCCAGTACTTC

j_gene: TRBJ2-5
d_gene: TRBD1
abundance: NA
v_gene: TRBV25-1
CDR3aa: CASRGQGGETQYF
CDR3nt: TGTGCCAGCAGGGGACAGGGAGGGGAGACCCAGTACTTC

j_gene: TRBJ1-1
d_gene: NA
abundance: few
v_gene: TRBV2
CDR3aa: CASRGQTNTEAFF
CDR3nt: TGTGCCAGCAGAGGACAGACTAACACTGAAGCTTTCTTT

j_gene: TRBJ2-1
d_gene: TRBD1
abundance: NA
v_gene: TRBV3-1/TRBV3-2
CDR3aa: CASSKRGPDNEQFF
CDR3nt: TGTGCCAGCAGCAAGAGGGGGCCCGACAATGAGCAGTTCTTC

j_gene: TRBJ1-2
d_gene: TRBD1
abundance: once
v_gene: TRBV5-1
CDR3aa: CASSLTGAPGYTF
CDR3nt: TGCGCCAGCAGCTTGACAGGGGCCCCTGGCTACACCTTC

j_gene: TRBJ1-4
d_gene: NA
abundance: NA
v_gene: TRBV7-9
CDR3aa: CASSAQEGGGEKLFF
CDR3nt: TGTGCCAGCAGCGCCCAGGAGGGGGGGGGTGAAAAACTGTTTTTT

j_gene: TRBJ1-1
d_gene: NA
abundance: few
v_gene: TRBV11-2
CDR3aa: CASSLGHRNTEAFF
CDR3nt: TGTGCCAGCAGCTTAGGACATCGGAACACTGAAGCTTTCTTT

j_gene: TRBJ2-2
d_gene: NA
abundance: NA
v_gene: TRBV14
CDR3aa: CASSQWAGPTGELFF
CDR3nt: TGTGCCAGCAGCCAATGGGCAGGCCCTACCGGGGAGCTGTTTTTT

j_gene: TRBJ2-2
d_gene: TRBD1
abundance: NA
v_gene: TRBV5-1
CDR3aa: CASSDSGTGDTGELFF
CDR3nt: TGCGCCAGCAGCGATTCCGGGACAGGGGACACCGGGGAGCTGTTTTTT